Reported below is one T cell receptor (beta chain). Its specificity is not known. This CDR3 has 19 amino acids. Sequencing used immunoSEQ multiplex PCR; TCRdb keeps in-frame clones, though not all of them. The sample has roughly 69,000 clones, 60% to 80% seen once; the top ten hold about 16%. This sample stems from a study of radiotherapy plus CTLA-4 blockade in lung cancer. Overall study: Roughly 17% of enrolled patients responded objectively, and roughly 30% had disease control. Study-wide results and limits: After radiotherapy and ipilimumab, tumor-derived clones expanded in peripheral blood. Among reported predictors of response, early blood T cell clone dynamics with interferon-beta performed best.

Ipilimumab CTLA-4 blockade and focal radiation were given to patients with chemo-refractory metastatic non-small-cell lung cancer. The sequence was collected from a human donor with non-small cell lung cancer whose response to radiotherapy plus ipilimumab could not be evaluated. Some clones in this sample may be carry-over from other donors' samples. Sequencing used peripheral blood, obtained from a patient treated with radiotherapy plus ipilimumab. The chain recombines TRBV1 with TRBJ2-1; the D call in the table, TRBD2, was not verified against the DNA. TRBV1 is classified as a pseudogene. In DNA, the CDR3 is TGCACCAGCAGCCAAGATCACCCCGGTGAGCGGGGGGGCCCCAATGAGCAGTTCTTC. It encodes CTSSQDHPGERGGPNEQFF.